This entry concerns a single T cell receptor beta chain. What it binds is not known. This CDR3 is 13 amino acids long. Germline V lookup: CDR1 MDHEN, CDR2 SYDVKM. Unmatched junction bases numbered 3, after V lost 6 bases and J lost 2 bases. The data belong to a study of cytomegalovirus exposure and HLA in healthy donors. General study points: An analysis done earlier found most TCR beta V segments productive about 87% or about 30% of the time.

Use of 60 Vbeta and 13 Jbeta primers characterized the PCR. TCRdb's table, derived via immunoSEQ multiplex PCR, lists solely in-frame clones and lacks some. This table has under 200,000 clones, roughly 90% appearing once. This clonotype was sampled from a woman younger than 45 in good health and CMV-seronegative. The chain joins TRBV28 to TRBJ2-7, with 8 nucleotides matching TRBD1. Specimen: PBMCs. The CDR3 reads CASRSGGAYEQYF. The CDR3 region has the DNA TGTGCCAGCAGGTCAGGGGGCGCCTACGAGCAGTACTTC.